One sample yielded the 7 T cell receptor beta chains listed below, sequenced in a study of T cells expressing NK-cell markers. TCRdb derives one entry per CDR3 protein from the 5' RACE reads, leaving out DNA. This sample's table reports around 140,000 distinct CDR3 sequences. Sequenced: blood T cells: a sorted CD56 or NKG2C T cell subset, CD4+ or CD8+ T cells, or bulk PBMC T cells (not recorded which). These TCRs come from a man aged 18 to 29 in good health.

The chain couples TRBV6-5 to TRBJ2-5; checking the TCRdb D call of TRBD2 is not possible without DNA. Germline V gives CDR1 MNHEY, CDR2 SVGAGI. The CDR3 runs to 14 residues. CDR3 region: CATITSGPLGAQYF.

The genes are TRBV12-3 or TRBV12-4 and TRBJ2-5; no DNA is available, so the TRBD1 call from TCRdb remains unchecked. The CDR3 runs 14 residues. CDR3 in amino acids: CASSSSGGSETQYF.

The chain carries TRBV11-3 and TRBJ2-1; TCRdb reports TRBD1, a call that lacks DNA to check it against. The CDR3 has 17 amino acids. Per germline, CDR1 SGHNT and CDR2 YENEEA. Here the CDR3 reads CASSDNKGVSSYNEQFF. Full variable domain (missing parts from reference TRBV11-3 and TRBJ2-1): EAGVVQSPRYKIIEKKQPVAFWCNPISGHNTLYWYLQNLGQGPELLIRYENEEAVDDSQLPKDRFSAERLKGVDSTLKIQPAELGDSAVYLCASSDNKGVSSYNEQFFGPGTRLTVL.

This rearrangement joins TRBV29-1 to TRBJ2-6. The germline V gene encodes CDR1 SQVTM and CDR2 ANQGSEA. This CDR3 has 14 amino acids. The chain's CDR3 is CSVGQNSGANVLTF. Drawing the rest from reference TRBV29-1 and TRBJ2-6, the complete variable domain is SAVISQKPSRDICQRGTSLTIQCQVDSQVTMMFWYRQQPGQSLTLIATANQGSEATYESGFVIDKFPISRPNLTFSTLTVSNMSPEDSSIYLCSVGQNSGANVLTFGAGSRLTVL.

The chain links TRBV30 to TRBJ2-1; TCRdb indicates TRBD1, and absent DNA this call remains unverified. The CDR3 has 14 amino acids. The germline V gene has CDR1 GTSNPN and CDR2 SVGIG (reference sequence). CDR3 region: CAWSAGQGTNEQFF. The full variable domain, its missing parts supplied by reference TRBV30 and TRBJ2-1, is SQTIHQWPATLVQPVGSPLSLECTVEGTSNPNLYWYRQAAGRGLQLLFYSVGIGQISSEVPQNLSASRPQDRQFILSSKKLLLSDSGFYLCAWSAGQGTNEQFFGPGTRLTVL.

The rearrangement links TRBV24-1 to TRBJ2-2; TCRdb designates TRBD1, a call that cannot be tested without DNA. The CDR3 has 15 residues. Germline V gene data show CDR1 as KGHDR and CDR2 as SFDVKD. The CDR3 protein is CATSDLQGLTGELFF.

This sequence joins TRBV4-1 and TRBJ1-5; absent DNA, TCRdb's TRBD1 call cannot be checked. Germline CDR1 is MGHRA and CDR2 is YSYEKL. CDR3 length equals 17 residues. CDR3 in amino acids: CASSQETRDSIYQPQHF.